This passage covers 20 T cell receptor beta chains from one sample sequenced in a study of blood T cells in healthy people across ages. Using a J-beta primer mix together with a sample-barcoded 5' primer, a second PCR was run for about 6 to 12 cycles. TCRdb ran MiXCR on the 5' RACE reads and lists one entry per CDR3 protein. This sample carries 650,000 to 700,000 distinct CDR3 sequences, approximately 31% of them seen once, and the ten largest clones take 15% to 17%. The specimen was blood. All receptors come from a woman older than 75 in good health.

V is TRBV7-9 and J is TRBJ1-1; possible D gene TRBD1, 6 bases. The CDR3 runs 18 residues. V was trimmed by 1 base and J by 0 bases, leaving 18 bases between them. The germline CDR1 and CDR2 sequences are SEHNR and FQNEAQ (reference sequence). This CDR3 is CASSLEWVVGDMNTEAFF. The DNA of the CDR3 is TGTGCCAGCAGCTTAGAATGGGTCGTCGGGGACATGAACACTGAAGCTTTCTTT.

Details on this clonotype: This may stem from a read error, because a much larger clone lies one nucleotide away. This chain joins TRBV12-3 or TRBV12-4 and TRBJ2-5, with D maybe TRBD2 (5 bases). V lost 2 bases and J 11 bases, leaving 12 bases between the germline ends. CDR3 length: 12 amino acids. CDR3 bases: TGTGCCAGCAGTTTAAGGCAGGAGGAGCAGTACTTC. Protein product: CASSLRQEEQYF.

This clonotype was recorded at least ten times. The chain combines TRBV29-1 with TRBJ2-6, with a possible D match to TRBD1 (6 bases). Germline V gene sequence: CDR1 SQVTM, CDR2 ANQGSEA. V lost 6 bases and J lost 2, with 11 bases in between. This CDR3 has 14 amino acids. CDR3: CSVKKGAGANVLTF. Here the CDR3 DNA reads TGCAGCGTGAAAAAGGGGGCTGGGGCCAACGTCCTGACTTTC.

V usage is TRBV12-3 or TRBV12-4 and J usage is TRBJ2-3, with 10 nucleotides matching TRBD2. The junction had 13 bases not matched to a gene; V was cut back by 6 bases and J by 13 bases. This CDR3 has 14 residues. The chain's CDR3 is CASSYSGGSDAEYF. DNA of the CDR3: TGTGCCAGCAGCTATAGCGGGGGGTCAGATGCGGAGTATTTT.

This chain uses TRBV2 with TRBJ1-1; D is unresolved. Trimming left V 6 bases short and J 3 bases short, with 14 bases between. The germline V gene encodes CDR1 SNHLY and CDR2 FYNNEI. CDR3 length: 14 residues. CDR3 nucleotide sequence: TGTGCCAGCAGAGGTGACGGAGAATACACTGAAGCTTTCTTT. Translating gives CASRGDGEYTEAFF.

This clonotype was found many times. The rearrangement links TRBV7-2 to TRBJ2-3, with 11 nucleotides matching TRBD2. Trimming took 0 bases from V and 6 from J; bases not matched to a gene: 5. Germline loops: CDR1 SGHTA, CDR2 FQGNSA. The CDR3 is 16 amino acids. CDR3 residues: CASSLALLAGGDTQYF. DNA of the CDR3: TGTGCCAGCAGCTTAGCGCTTTTAGCGGGGGGGGATACGCAGTATTTT.

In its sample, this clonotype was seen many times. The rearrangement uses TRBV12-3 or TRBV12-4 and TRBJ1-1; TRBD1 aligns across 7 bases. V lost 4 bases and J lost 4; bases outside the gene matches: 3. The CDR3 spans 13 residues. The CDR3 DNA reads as TGTGCCAGCAGTTCGACAGGGTTCACTGAAGCTTTCTTT. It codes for CASSSTGFTEAFF.

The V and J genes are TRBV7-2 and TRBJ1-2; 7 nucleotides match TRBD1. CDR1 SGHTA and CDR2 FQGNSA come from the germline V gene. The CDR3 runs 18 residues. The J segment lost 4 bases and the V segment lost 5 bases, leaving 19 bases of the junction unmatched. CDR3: CASSPRTGTEYSAYGYTF. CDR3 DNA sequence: TGTGCCAGCAGCCCACGTACCGGGACAGAGTATTCGGCCTATGGCTACACCTTC.

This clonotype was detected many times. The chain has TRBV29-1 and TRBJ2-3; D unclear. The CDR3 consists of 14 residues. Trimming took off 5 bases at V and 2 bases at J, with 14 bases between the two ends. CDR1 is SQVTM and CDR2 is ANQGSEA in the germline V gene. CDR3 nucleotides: TGCAGCGTTCGCCCGAGACTTTACACAGATACGCAGTATTTT. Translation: CSVRPRLYTDTQYF.

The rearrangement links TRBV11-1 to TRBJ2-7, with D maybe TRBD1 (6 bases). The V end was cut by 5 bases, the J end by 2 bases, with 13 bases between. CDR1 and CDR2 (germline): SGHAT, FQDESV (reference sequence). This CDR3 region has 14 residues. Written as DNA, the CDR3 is TGTGCCAGCAGCGCTTGGGACAACCCCTACGAGCAGTACTTC. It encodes CASSAWDNPYEQYF.

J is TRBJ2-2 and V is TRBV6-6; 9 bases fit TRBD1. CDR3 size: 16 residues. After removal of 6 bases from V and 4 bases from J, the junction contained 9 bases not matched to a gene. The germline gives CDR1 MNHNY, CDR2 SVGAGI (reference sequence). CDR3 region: CASRAPGQGITGELFF. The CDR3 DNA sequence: TGTGCCAGCAGGGCACCGGGACAGGGTATCACCGGGGAGCTGTTTTTT.

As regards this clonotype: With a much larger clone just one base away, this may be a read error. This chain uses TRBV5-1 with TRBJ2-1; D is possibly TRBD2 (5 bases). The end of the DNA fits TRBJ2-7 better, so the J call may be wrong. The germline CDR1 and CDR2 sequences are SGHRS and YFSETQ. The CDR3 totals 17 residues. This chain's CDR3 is CASSFDGLAALSNEQYF. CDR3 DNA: TGCGCCAGCAGCTTCGACGGGCTAGCTGCCCTTAGCAATGAGCAGTACTTC.

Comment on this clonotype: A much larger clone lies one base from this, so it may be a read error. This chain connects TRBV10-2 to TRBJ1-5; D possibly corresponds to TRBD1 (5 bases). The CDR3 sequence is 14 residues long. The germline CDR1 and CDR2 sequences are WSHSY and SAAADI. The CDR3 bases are TGCGCCAGCAGTGATAGCCAGGGACGGCAGCCCCGGCATTTT. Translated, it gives CASSDSQGRQPRHF.

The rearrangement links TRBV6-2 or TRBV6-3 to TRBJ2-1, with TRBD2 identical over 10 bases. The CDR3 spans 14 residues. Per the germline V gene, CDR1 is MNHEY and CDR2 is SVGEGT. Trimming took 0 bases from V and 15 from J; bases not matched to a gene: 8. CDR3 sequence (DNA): TGTGCCAGCAGTTACTCTCTAGCGGGAGCGTTTCTGTTCTTC. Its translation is CASSYSLAGAFLFF.

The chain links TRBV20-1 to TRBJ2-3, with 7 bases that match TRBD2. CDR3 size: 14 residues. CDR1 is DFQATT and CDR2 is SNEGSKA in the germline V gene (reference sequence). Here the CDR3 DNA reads TGCAGCAGTGGGGCTAGCGGACTCACAGATACGCAGTATTTT. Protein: CSSGASGLTDTQYF.

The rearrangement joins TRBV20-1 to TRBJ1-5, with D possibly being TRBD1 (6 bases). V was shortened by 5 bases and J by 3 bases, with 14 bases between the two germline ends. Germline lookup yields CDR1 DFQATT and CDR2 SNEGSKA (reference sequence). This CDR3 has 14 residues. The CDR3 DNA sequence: TGCAGTGCTCGCAACAGGGCTTACAATCAGCCCCAGCATTTT. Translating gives CSARNRAYNQPQHF.

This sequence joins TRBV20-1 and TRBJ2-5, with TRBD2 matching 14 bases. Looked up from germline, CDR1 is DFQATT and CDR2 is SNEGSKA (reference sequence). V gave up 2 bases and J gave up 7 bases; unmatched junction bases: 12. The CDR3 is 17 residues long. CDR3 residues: CSARPGTSGSTSGTQYF. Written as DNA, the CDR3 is TGCAGTGCTAGACCGGGGACTAGCGGGAGTACCTCGGGGACCCAGTACTTC.

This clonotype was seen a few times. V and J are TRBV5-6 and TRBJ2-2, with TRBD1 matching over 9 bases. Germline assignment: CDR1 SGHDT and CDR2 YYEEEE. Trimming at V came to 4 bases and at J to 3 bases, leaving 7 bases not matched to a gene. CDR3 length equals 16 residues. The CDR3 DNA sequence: TGTGCCAGCAGCACTGGGACAGGGCGGGACACCGGGGAGCTGTTTTTT. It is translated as CASSTGTGRDTGELFF.

The CDR3 DNA follows: TGCGCCAGCAGCCCCGCTGTGAATCAAGAGACCCAGTACTTC. Translating it yields CASSPAVNQETQYF. This chain connects TRBV5-1 to TRBJ2-5; D ambiguous. The length of the CDR3 is 14 residues. Germline lookup yields CDR1 SGHRS and CDR2 YFSETQ. V shed 4 bases and J shed 2 bases, with 12 bases lying between them.

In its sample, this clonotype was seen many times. This CDR3 is CASSLGTVSTDTQYF. DNA of the CDR3: TGTGCCAGCAGCTTAGGGACAGTCAGCACAGATACGCAGTATTTT. This sequence joins TRBV7-2 and TRBJ2-3; possible D gene TRBD1, 6 bases. The germline gives CDR1 SGHTA, CDR2 FQGNSA. CDR3 length: 15 amino acids. V gave up 1 base and J gave up 0 bases, with 8 bases separating them.